This T cell receptor (beta chain) was retrieved from a study of response to subunit inactivated influenza vaccine. A single record per CDR3 protein comes from TCRdb applying MiXCR to the RT-PCR reads. The table lists hundreds of thousands of distinct CDR3 sequences, approximately 15% of them singletons. This clonotype was found many times. V lost 1 base and J 0 bases, leaving 9 bases between the germline ends. This CDR3 comprises 15 residues. Germline values: CDR1 LGHDT, CDR2 YNNKEL (reference sequence). The chain joins TRBV3-1 to TRBJ1-2; no firm D call. The sequences come from CD4+ T cells sorted from PBMCs, collected around 2 years after vaccination. The receptor's source is a man between 50 and 70 years old who received an inactivated influenza vaccine. This CDR3 reads CASSQVSGANYGYTF. The CDR3, as DNA: TGTGCCAGCAGCCAAGTGTCAGGCGCTAACTATGGCTACACCTTC.